The rows below give T cell receptor beta chains drawn from one sample of a study of blood T cell repertoires in COVID-19. Repertoires were generated with immunoSEQ multiplex PCR, while TCRdb's copy carries only in-frame clones and drops some. The sample comprises about 410,000 clones, 89% of which are singletons, and 1.5% to 1.9% rests with the top ten. Sequenced: peripheral blood. The receptors derive from a woman in her thirties or forties with COVID-19, enrolled during active disease. Both conserved end residues are part of each CDR3. Each record gives: clone size, J gene, D gene, V gene, CDR3 DNA, CDR3 protein. The D gene is left open where the match is weak. A row's size may be missing; if present it is once, few, many or a size class.

>once|TRBJ1-1|TRBD1|TRBV9
TGTGCCAGCAGCTTTGGGACAGGGGGCACTGAAGCTTTCTTT
CASSFGTGGTEAFF
>few|TRBJ2-2|.|TRBV3-1/TRBV3-2
TGTGCCAGCAGTATCGGAGTCGGGGAGCTGTTTTTT
CASSIGVGELFF
>.|TRBJ1-2|TRBD1|TRBV5-6
TGTGCCAGCAGCTTTCTACAGGGGCCCTATGGCTACACCTTC
CASSFLQGPYGYTF
>.|TRBJ2-7|TRBD2|TRBV9
TGTGCCAGCAGCGTAGGGGTTAGCGGGAGGGTCAGAACTTACGAGCAGTACTTC
CASSVGVSGRVRTYEQYF
>.|TRBJ2-3|TRBD2|TRBV18
TGTGCCAGCTCACCAGCGAGACTAGCGGGAGTCACAGATACGCAGTATTTT
CASSPARLAGVTDTQYF
>.|TRBJ2-7|.|TRBV6-2/TRBV6-3
TGTGCCAGCAGTGGGCGAGGGCCCTACGAGCAGTACTTC
CASSGRGPYEQYF
>.|TRBJ1-3|.|TRBV5-1
TGCGCCAGCAGCTTGACAGGAGCTGACTCTGGAAACACCATATATTTT
CASSLTGADSGNTIYF
>.|TRBJ2-4|TRBD1|TRBV6-2/TRBV6-3
TGTGCCAGCAGCCAAACAGGGGGCATTCAGTACTTC
CASSQTGGIQYF
>.|TRBJ1-5|.|TRBV5-8
TGTGCCAGCAGCTTTAGAGGCGCCTTAGGACAGCCCCAGCATTTT
CASSFRGALGQPQHF
>.|TRBJ1-2|.|TRBV28
TGTGCCAGCCGGGAGTTCCATGGCTACACCTTC
CASREFHGYTF
>.|TRBJ2-5|TRBD1|TRBV5-8
TGTGCCAGCAGCTTGGGACAGGGGGCCAAACAAGAGACCCAGTACTTC
CASSLGQGAKQETQYF
>.|TRBJ1-5|.|TRBV3-1/TRBV3-2
TGTGCCAGCAGCCAAGATATCATCGGGGGGGAGAATCAGCCCCAGCATTTT
CASSQDIIGGENQPQHF
>.|TRBJ1-6|TRBD1|TRBV6-5
TGTGCCAGCAGTATACAGGGGGCGAGAGGTTCACCCCTCCACTTT
CASSIQGARGSPLHF
>.|TRBJ2-1|.|TRBV15
TGTGCCACCAGCAGAGGTCGGGATTCGTACAATGAGCAGTTCTTC
CATSRGRDSYNEQFF
>.|TRBJ1-2|TRBD1|TRBV27
TGTGCCAGCACCACCGGACAGGGCTATGGCTACACCTTC
CASTTGQGYGYTF
>.|TRBJ2-1|.|TRBV18
TGTGCCAGCTCACCCGGACAGGGAGGGAACAATGAGCAGTTCTTC
CASSPGQGGNNEQFF
>.|TRBJ2-1|TRBD2|TRBV5-4
TGTGCCAGCAGCACCCGGACTAGCGGGAGGTATAATGAGCAGTTCTTC
CASSTRTSGRYNEQFF
>.|TRBJ1-5|.|TRBV4-1
TGCGCCAGCAGCCAAGATAGCGTTCGGGCAGGGGCGAAACAGCCCCAGCATTTT
CASSQDSVRAGAKQPQHF
>.|TRBJ2-7|TRBD1|TRBV5-1
TGCGCCAGCAGCCTGGAAGGACAGGACCCCCTCGACGAGCAGTACTTC
CASSLEGQDPLDEQYF
>.|TRBJ2-2|.|TRBV7-3
TGTGCCAGCAGCCCCGTAAACACCGGGGAGCTGTTTTTT
CASSPVNTGELFF
>.|TRBJ1-6|TRBD1|TRBV28
TGTGCCAGCAGAACCGGGACAGGGGGGGGCTCACCCCTCCACTTT
CASRTGTGGGSPLHF
>.|TRBJ2-7|.|TRBV19
TGTGCCAGTACCCAGGGGAGCTCCTACGAGCAGTACTTC
CASTQGSSYEQYF
>.|TRBJ1-6|.|TRBV7-2
TGTGCCAGCAGCTTAACCGACAGGCTTCAAAGCTCCTATAATTCACCCCTCCACTTT
CASSLTDRLQSSYNSPLHF
>.|TRBJ2-3|TRBD2|TRBV5-1
TGCGCCAGCAGCGGAGGGGCGGGGGGACCGAAATACACAGATACGCAGTATTTT
CASSGGAGGPKYTDTQYF
>.|TRBJ1-6|TRBD1|TRBV29-1
TGCAGCGCCAGGACAGGGGACGATAATTCACCCCTCCACTTT
CSARTGDDNSPLHF
>.|TRBJ1-5|.|TRBV11-2
TGTGCCAGCAGCTTAATCTTGGGCCAGCCCCAGCATTTT
CASSLILGQPQHF
>.|TRBJ2-2|.|TRBV5-1
TGCGCCAGCAGCTTGAATCAGGTGAACACCGGGGAGCTGTTTTTT
CASSLNQVNTGELFF
>once|TRBJ1-1|.|TRBV27
TGTGCCAGCAGTCAGAGGACTAACACTGAAGCTTTCTTT
CASSQRTNTEAFF
>once|TRBJ2-3|.|TRBV3-1/TRBV3-2
TGTGCCAGCAGACTGACCGCGGTCCGGACAGATACGCAGTATTTT
CASRLTAVRTDTQYF
>.|TRBJ2-2|TRBD2|TRBV19
TGTGCCAGTAGTGGACTAGCGGATTACACCGGGGAGCTGTTTTTT
CASSGLADYTGELFF
>many|TRBJ2-7|TRBD1|TRBV6-6
TGTGCCAGCAGTTCTACAGGGGAGAAGCAGTACTTC
CASSSTGEKQYF
>.|TRBJ2-1|.|TRBV10-3
TGTGCCATCAGTGAAGGGGCTTTAAACAATGAGCAGTTCTTC
CAISEGALNNEQFF
>.|TRBJ1-4|.|TRBV25-1
TGTGCCAGCAGTGAACAAAGGGGTAGTGGTGAAAAACTGTTTTTT
CASSEQRGSGEKLFF
>once|TRBJ1-2|TRBD1|TRBV4-1
TGCGCCAGCAGCCAGGCTAACGACAGGGTCCCCTATGGCTACACCTTC
CASSQANDRVPYGYTF
>.|TRBJ1-5|.|TRBV4-3
TGCGCCAGCAGCCAAGAATCAGAGGATCAGCCCCAGCATTTT
CASSQESEDQPQHF
>.|TRBJ1-6|TRBD1|TRBV18
TGTGCCAGCTCACCTAAAAGACAGGGGCAGACCTATAATTCACCCCTCCACTTT
CASSPKRQGQTYNSPLHF
>.|TRBJ1-1|.|TRBV12-3/TRBV12-4
TGTGCCAGCAGTTTAAACGTGGCCACTGAAGCTTTCTTT
CASSLNVATEAFF
>.|TRBJ1-2|.|TRBV11-2
TGTGCCAGCACCGGGAGGATTTATGGCTACACCTTC
CASTGRIYGYTF
>.|TRBJ2-7|.|TRBV25-1
TGTGCCAGCAATCGGGGGTTCTACGAGCAGTACTTC
CASNRGFYEQYF
>.|TRBJ2-2|.|TRBV15
TGTGCCGCTAGGGGCAGGGGCCCTAACACCGGGGAGCTGTTTTTT
CAARGRGPNTGELFF
>once|TRBJ2-1|TRBD1|TRBV2
TGTGCCAGCGAAGACACAGGGGGATCCTACAATGAGCAGTTCTTC
CASEDTGGSYNEQFF
>.|TRBJ1-1|TRBD1|TRBV28
TGTGCCAGCAGACAGGGGGCAGTCGCTGAAGCTTTCTTT
CASRQGAVAEAFF
>many|TRBJ1-5|.|TRBV19
TGTGCCAGTAACGGTGGGGCGTATGGCAATCAGCCCCAGCATTTT
CASNGGAYGNQPQHF
>once|TRBJ2-7|TRBD2|TRBV5-1
TGCGCCAGCAGGACTAGCGGGGGAAGTAGCTCCTACGAGCAGTACTTC
CASRTSGGSSSYEQYF
>.|TRBJ1-2|TRBD1|TRBV4-1
TGCGCCAGCAGCCGAGCTGGGACAGGGCGTGGATCATATGGCTACACCTTC
CASSRAGTGRGSYGYTF
>.|TRBJ2-1|TRBD2|TRBV29-1
TGCAGCGTTACCCGGGGGACTAGCTACCATGAGCAGTTCTTC
CSVTRGTSYHEQFF
>.|TRBJ2-1|.|TRBV29-1
TGCAGCGTTGAACCGGGACAAGGCATACGTGAGCAGTTCTTC
CSVEPGQGIREQFF
>.|TRBJ1-1|.|TRBV19
TGTGCCAGTATGGGAGCATCATTCGTGGGTTGGGCTTTCTTT
CASMGASFVGWAFF